Below are 30 T cell receptor beta chains sequenced from a single sample in a study of shared clonotypes between healthy human individuals. This table comes from immunoSEQ multiplex PCR, and its TCRdb copy is limited to in-frame clones, with some not included. The sample has hundreds of thousands of clones; roughly 80% are singletons. Sequencing was done on a sample of PBMCs. The receptors shown here come from a woman in her forties in good health. Some clones in this sample may be carry-over from other donors' samples.

Of note for this clone: This is likely an artifact of a read error, given a far larger clone one base away. The rearrangement uses TRBV6-1 and TRBJ2-3; 8 nucleotides line up with TRBD1. The trim removed 6 bases at V and 2 bases at J, leaving 1 base unmatched. The CDR3 sequence is 13 residues long. Germline values: CDR1 MNHNS, CDR2 SASEGT. CDR3 protein: CASRDRATDTQYF. The DNA of the CDR3 is TGTGCCAGCAGGGACAGGGCCACAGATACGCAGTATTTT.

The chain couples TRBV6-5 to TRBJ1-5; D might be TRBD1 (6 bases). CDR3 length: 14 residues. Per germline, CDR1 MNHEY and CDR2 SVGAGI. Trimming took 6 bases from V and 6 from J, leaving 15 bases between them. The CDR3 region has the DNA TGTGCCAGCAGAACAGACAGGTTGGGTCAGCCCCAGCATTTT. Residues: CASRTDRLGQPQHF.

The chain has TRBV19 and TRBJ2-7; D is unresolved. The CDR3 extends over 15 amino acids. V was pared by 5 bases and J by 3 bases, with 17 bases between. Germline V gene sequence: CDR1 LNHDA, CDR2 SQIVND (reference sequence). CDR3 protein: CASSEVGPRDYEQYF. Here the CDR3 DNA reads TGTGCCAGTAGTGAGGTTGGACCCCGCGACTACGAGCAGTACTTC.

This clone was found once. The chain combines TRBV27 with TRBJ1-3; D gene ambiguous. Germline V lookup: CDR1 MNHEY, CDR2 SMNVEV (reference sequence). V lost 3 bases and J lost 7, with 10 bases in between. The CDR3 totals 13 residues. The CDR3: CASSLGPHNTIYF. The CDR3 DNA reads TGTGCCAGCAGTTTGGGTCCCCACAACACCATATATTTT.

The J gene is TRBJ2-1, the V gene TRBV7-6, with D possibly matching TRBD1 (5 bases). The CDR3 contains 13 residues. Germline V CDR1 and CDR2: SGHVS, FNYEAQ. V lost 2 bases and J lost 5, with 7 bases in between. CDR3 nucleotides: TGTGCCAGCAGCTTACAGGGCCACAATGAGCAGTTCTTC. Amino acid sequence: CASSLQGHNEQFF.

This sequence joins TRBV19 and TRBJ2-1; the D call may be TRBD1 or TRBD2 (5 bases each). Trimming stripped 9 bases from V and 4 bases from J, with 10 bases between. This CDR3 region has 12 residues. Germline CDR1 and CDR2: LNHDA and SQIVND (reference sequence). CDR3 sequence (DNA): TGTGCCAGCAGGGACCGATACAATGAGCAGTTCTTC. Its protein product is CASRDRYNEQFF.

This clone was seen once. This chain joins TRBV4-3 and TRBJ2-3, with 15 positions matching TRBD2. The V gene's germline CDR1 is LGHNA and CDR2 YSLEER. V was pared by 4 bases and J by 6 bases, with 5 bases of the junction left unmatched. CDR3 length: 16 amino acids. CDR3 in amino acids: CASSPGLAGGFDTQYF. For the CDR3, the DNA is TGCGCCAGCAGCCCGGGACTAGCGGGAGGTTTTGATACGCAGTATTTT.

This clone came up once. The chain links TRBV7-3 to TRBJ2-1, with 7 bases identical to TRBD2. The V gene's germline CDR1 is SGHTA and CDR2 FQGTGA. The CDR3 runs 12 residues. With 4 bases clipped from V and 11 bases from J, the junction kept 5 bases outside the gene matches. The CDR3 sequence: CASSSTSFKQFF. Written as DNA, the CDR3 is TGTGCCAGCAGCTCGACTAGCTTCAAGCAGTTCTTC.

The V call is TRBV9, the J call TRBJ2-7, with TRBD1 matching 8 bases. After removal of 4 bases from V and 3 bases from J, the junction contained 3 bases not matched to a gene. The germline gives CDR1 SGDLS, CDR2 YYNGEE. This CDR3 has 13 amino acids. The CDR3 DNA reads as TGTGCCAGCAGCTCAGGACAGGGCTACGAGCAGTACTTC. Translated: CASSSGQGYEQYF.

Details on this clone: The junction and the germline gene differ at one end; a read error may be behind it. The V call is TRBV5-1, the J call TRBJ1-5; the D gene is possibly TRBD1 (6 bases). Germline values: CDR1 SGHRS, CDR2 YFSETQ. CDR3 size: 15 residues. The CDR3: CASSLAGHSYQPQHF. In DNA form, the CDR3 reads TGCGCCAGCAGCTTGGCGGGACATAGCTATCAGCCCCAGCATTTT.

The DNA for the CDR3 is TGTGCCAGCAGCCTACTAGTGACAGGGACTGAAGCTTTCTTT. Translation gives CASSLLVTGTEAFF. The V call is TRBV14, the J call TRBJ1-1, with 7 bases that match TRBD1. The CDR3 runs to 14 residues. V dropped 4 bases and J dropped 5; count of bases not matched to a gene: 7. Germline V gene data show CDR1 as SGHDN and CDR2 as FVKESK.

This chain uses TRBV15 with TRBJ1-3, with 10 bases identical to TRBD1. The germline V gene has CDR1 LNHNV and CDR2 YYDKDF (reference sequence). The CDR3 contains 18 residues. J lost 0 bases, V lost 0 bases, and 5 bases had no gene match. CDR3 sequence (DNA): TGTGCCACCAGCAGAGATGGGACAGGGGTCACCTCTGGAAACACCATATATTTT. Translation gives CATSRDGTGVTSGNTIYF.

The chain employs TRBV9 and TRBJ2-3, with TRBD2 matching over 7 bases. Per germline, CDR1 SGDLS and CDR2 YYNGEE. Trimming took 0 bases from V and 2 from J; bases not matched to a gene: 6. CDR3 size: 16 residues. The DNA for the CDR3 is TGTGCCAGCAGCGTAGCGGCGGGAGACCTCACAGATACGCAGTATTTT. It codes for CASSVAAGDLTDTQYF.

This clone was picked up one time. This rearrangement joins TRBV4-1 to TRBJ2-1; the D gene could be TRBD1 or TRBD2 (5 bases each). The CDR3 runs 17 residues. Germline CDR1 reads MGHRA; CDR2 reads YSYEKL. V was trimmed by 1 base and J by 0 bases, leaving 13 bases between them. In DNA, the CDR3 is TGCGCCAGCAGCCAAGCCCCCCTGGGACCCTCCTACAATGAGCAGTTCTTC. Translation gives CASSQAPLGPSYNEQFF.

The chain carries TRBV27 and TRBJ1-5; TRBD1 agrees at 8 bases. CDR1 is MNHEY, CDR2 SMNVEV, per germline (reference sequence). This CDR3 comprises 17 residues. J was trimmed by 0 bases and V by 4 bases; bases with no gene match: 8. CDR3 bases: TGTGCCAGCAGTTCTACGACAGGGGACGGTAGCAATCAGCCCCAGCATTTT. Amino acid sequence: CASSSTTGDGSNQPQHF.

The chain has TRBV18 and TRBJ2-3, with 9 bases identical to TRBD1. The V gene end was trimmed by 6 bases and the J gene end by 5 bases; junction bases not matched to a gene: 9. Germline loops: CDR1 KGHSH, CDR2 LQKENI. This CDR3 has 15 residues. DNA for the CDR3: TGTGCCAGCTCCTATGGGACAGGGTCCGGAGATACGCAGTATTTT. Encoded protein: CASSYGTGSGDTQYF.

This rearrangement joins TRBV28 to TRBJ1-2; a possible D gene is TRBD1 (5 bases). Germline V gives CDR1 MDHEN, CDR2 SYDVKM. Trimming took 6 bases from V and 4 from J, leaving 15 bases between them. The CDR3 spans 14 residues. CDR3 sequence: CASSTPARAYGYTF. CDR3 in DNA: TGTGCCAGCAGCACCCCCGCCAGGGCCTATGGCTACACCTTC.

This sequence joins TRBV9 and TRBJ2-2; TRBD2 agrees at 10 bases. This CDR3 comprises 18 residues. Germline V gives CDR1 SGDLS, CDR2 YYNGEE. The junction had 12 bases not matched to a gene; V was cut back by 3 bases and J by 4 bases. Written as DNA, the CDR3 is TGTGCCAGCAGCGGAGACACAGAGCTAGCGGGAGTCACCGGGGAGCTGTTTTTT. Protein product: CASSGDTELAGVTGELFF.

The DNA of the CDR3 is TGCGCCAGCAGTCACCCCGGGGGGGTTCTAGCCAAAAACATTCAGTACTTC. The encoded protein is CASSHPGGVLAKNIQYF. The chain is built from TRBV23-1 and TRBJ2-4; 8 positions match TRBD2. TRBV23-1 is an ORF, and what it does is uncertain. The V and J ends lost 3 bases and 0 bases, in that order; junction bases with no gene match: 7. The CDR3 contains 17 residues.

The V call is TRBV25-1, the J call TRBJ2-5; D is possibly TRBD1 (5 bases). Per germline, CDR1 MGHDK and CDR2 SYGVNS. The CDR3 loop spans 12 amino acids. V lost 3 bases to trimming and J lost 5 bases, with 7 bases between them. DNA of the CDR3: TGTGCCAGCAGTGACCCAGGGGAGACCCAGTACTTC. Translating gives CASSDPGETQYF.

The rearrangement joins TRBV19 to TRBJ2-7; TRBD1 might be the D (6 bases). The CDR3 is made up of 15 amino acids. Germline CDR1 LNHDA, CDR2 SQIVND (reference sequence). Trimming left V 1 base short and J 5 bases short, with 15 bases between. The CDR3 sequence is CASSIANTKGDEQYF. The CDR3 DNA reads TGTGCCAGTAGTATAGCGAACACCAAGGGGGACGAGCAGTACTTC.

This chain joins TRBV6-1 and TRBJ1-1; D not certain. The CDR3 contains 14 residues. Trimming shortened V by 2 bases and J by 6 bases, and 13 bases separated the two germline ends. CDR1 and CDR2 (germline): MNHNS, SASEGT. The CDR3 loop is CASSEFSGRAEAFF. CDR3 bases: TGTGCCAGCAGTGAATTTTCGGGTAGGGCTGAAGCTTTCTTT.

This clone has a handful of counts. The genes are TRBV25-1 and TRBJ2-2, with a weak D call TRBD2 (6 bases). The V gene's germline CDR1 is MGHDK and CDR2 SYGVNS. V was cut by 4 bases and J by 6 bases, with 15 bases left in between. The CDR3 contains 15 residues. The CDR3 loop is CASSVWGRRPGELFF. DNA for the CDR3: TGTGCCAGCAGTGTCTGGGGGAGGAGGCCCGGGGAGCTGTTTTTT.

This clone turned up a few times. The gene calls are TRBV4-1 and TRBJ2-7, with TRBD1 matching over 7 bases. The CDR3 has 15 amino acids. Germline V lookup: CDR1 MGHRA, CDR2 YSYEKL. V was pared by 4 bases and J by 2 bases, with 8 bases of the junction left unmatched. The DNA of the CDR3 is TGCGCCAGCAGCCCGGGGACAGCTAGAGCCTACGAGCAGTACTTC. This encodes CASSPGTARAYEQYF.

The chain employs TRBV2 and TRBJ1-4, with D possibly matching TRBD1 (5 bases). Germline V lookup: CDR1 SNHLY, CDR2 FYNNEI. CDR3 length equals 14 residues. The V and J ends lost 4 bases and 0 bases respectively, with 6 bases between them. CDR3: CASSAGSTNEKLFF. In DNA form, the CDR3 reads TGTGCCAGCAGTGCAGGGTCAACTAATGAAAAACTGTTTTTT.

The V and J genes are TRBV10-1 and TRBJ1-4; no clear D. Trimming left V 1 base short and J 8 bases short, with 14 bases between. Germline lookup yields CDR1 WNHNN and CDR2 SYGVQD (reference sequence). The CDR3 runs to 15 residues. CDR3 DNA: TGCGCCAGCAGTGAGTACGAGGTTTTGAGGGAAAAACTGTTTTTT. This encodes CASSEYEVLREKLFF.

The chain carries TRBV13 and TRBJ2-7; no firm D call. Trimming shortened V by 6 bases and J by 7 bases, and 16 bases separated the two germline ends. This CDR3 comprises 13 residues. Germline-derived CDR1 and CDR2 are PRHDT and FYEKMQ (reference sequence). The CDR3 is CASRKEGAVEQYF. CDR3 coding DNA: TGTGCCAGCAGAAAAGAAGGTGCTGTAGAGCAGTACTTC.

This chain joins TRBV7-6 and TRBJ2-1; no clear D. In germline, CDR1 is SGHVS, CDR2 FNYEAQ. There are 16 residues in the CDR3. V lost 5 bases and J lost 1, with 15 bases in between. CDR3 DNA sequence: TGTGCCAGCAGCCCCCGTTTAGCACAATCCTACAATGAGCAGTTCTTC. Protein: CASSPRLAQSYNEQFF.

The chain joins TRBV15 to TRBJ1-1; D is unclear. The germline CDR1 and CDR2 sequences are LNHNV and YYDKDF (reference sequence). This CDR3 region has 14 residues. With 0 bases removed from V and 1 base from J, the gap between germline ends came to 6 bases. CDR3 sequence: CATSRDPENTEAFF. CDR3 in DNA: TGTGCCACCAGCAGAGATCCGGAGAACACTGAAGCTTTCTTT.

J is TRBJ2-1 and V is TRBV7-2; no firm D call. Germline CDR1 and CDR2: SGHTA and FQGNSA. CDR3 length equals 14 residues. The V and J ends lost 1 base and 4 bases respectively, with 8 bases between them. The CDR3 coding sequence is TGTGCCAGCAGCTTAGACCCCCTATACAATGAGCAGTTCTTC. Encoded protein: CASSLDPLYNEQFF.